This is a list of T cell receptor beta chains from one sample in a study of PD-L1 blockade in urothelial cancer. Clones were read by immunoSEQ multiplex PCR, and TCRdb kept only the in-frame ones, dropping some. The repertoire holds around 110,000 clones, with approximately 90% as singletons. The source material was PBMCs, sampled around atezolizumab (anti-PD-L1) treatment. The receptors derive from a man aged 55 to 69 with urothelial cancer. Both conserved end residues are part of each CDR3. The D gene is left open where the match is weak. Some rows mark clone size as missing; the rest say once, few, many or name a class of expanded clone.

D	size	J	V	DNA	CDR3
NA	NA	TRBJ2-3	TRBV14	TGTGCCAGCAGCCCTGGATTTGGGGGCGGGACAGATACGCAGTATTTT	CASSPGFGGGTDTQYF
NA	NA	TRBJ1-2	TRBV9	TGTGCCAGCAGCGTAGCGTCGGGGGGTGTCTATGGCTACACCTTC	CASSVASGGVYGYTF
TRBD1	NA	TRBJ2-7	TRBV5-4	TGTGCCAGCAGCCGGGGTGGGGTACAGGGGGAGTACGAGCAGTACTTC	CASSRGGVQGEYEQYF
TRBD1	NA	TRBJ1-2	TRBV10-3	TGTGCCATCAGTGAAGGTTACAGGACAGGGGGCAACTATGGCTACACCTTC	CAISEGYRTGGNYGYTF
NA	NA	TRBJ1-2	TRBV11-2	TGTGCCAGTTCGAGGGGGGGAGTTGGCTACACCTTC	CASSRGGVGYTF
NA	NA	TRBJ2-6	TRBV19	TGTGCCAGTACCCTTCGCGGGGCAGGGGCCAACGTCCTGACTTTC	CASTLRGAGANVLTF
TRBD2	NA	TRBJ2-1	TRBV29-1	TGCAGCGTTGGGGGACTAGCGGGAGTTTCCAATGAGCAGTTCTTC	CSVGGLAGVSNEQFF
NA	NA	TRBJ2-3	TRBV5-1	TGCGCCAGCCGTACTACCGGGAGCACAGATACGCAGTATTTT	CASRTTGSTDTQYF
NA	NA	TRBJ2-6	TRBV7-3	TGTGCCAGCAGCCCTACAGGGCTGGATGGGGCCAACGTCCTGACTTTC	CASSPTGLDGANVLTF
TRBD1	NA	TRBJ1-2	TRBV6-5	TGTGCCAGCAATGGACAGGATGACAACTATGGCTACACCTTC	CASNGQDDNYGYTF
TRBD1	NA	TRBJ1-1	TRBV7-3	TGTGCCAGCAGTCCGGGACAGGGTTACACTGAAGCTTTCTTT	CASSPGQGYTEAFF
NA	NA	TRBJ2-3	TRBV27	TGTGCCAGCAGCGGAGATACGCAGTATTTT	CASSGDTQYF
NA	NA	TRBJ2-1	TRBV7-2	TGTGCCAGCAGCTTACAGGGGACGGGGGGCAATGAGCAGTTCTTC	CASSLQGTGGNEQFF
NA	NA	TRBJ1-1	TRBV4-1	TGCGCCAGCAGCCGTGAGGGTTGGGGAGAAGCTTTCTTT	CASSREGWGEAFF
TRBD2	NA	TRBJ2-7	TRBV25-1	TGTGCCAGCAGTGTAGCTTTGGGGACTAGCGGGAGTCACGAGCAGTACTTC	CASSVALGTSGSHEQYF
NA	NA	TRBJ2-6	TRBV19	TGTGCCAGTAGCCAACTGGGGGCCAACGTCCTGACTTTC	CASSQLGANVLTF
TRBD1	NA	TRBJ2-7	TRBV5-1	TGCGCCAGCAGCTGGGGGACAGGGGGCACGAACGAGCAGTACTTC	CASSWGTGGTNEQYF
TRBD1	once	TRBJ1-6	TRBV5-6	TGTGCCAGCAGCTCTAGAGGGACAGTCTCACCCCTCCACTTT	CASSSRGTVSPLHF
NA	few	TRBJ1-2	TRBV5-1	TGCGCCAGCAGTAGCGGTTCATACTATGGCTACACCTTC	CASSSGSYYGYTF
NA	once	TRBJ2-7	TRBV7-3	TGTGCCAGCAGCTTAACGAACGGGTACGAGCAGTACTTC	CASSLTNGYEQYF
NA	NA	TRBJ2-7	TRBV10-3	TGTGCCATCAGTGAGTCGAGTGCAGGGGCTAAGGTGGGGCAGTACTTC	CAISESSAGAKVGQYF
NA	NA	TRBJ1-6	TRBV28	TGTGCCAGCAGTTCAATGGAATTAGCCTCACCCCTCCACTTT	CASSSMELASPLHF
TRBD1	NA	TRBJ2-7	TRBV19	TGTGCCAGTAGCCATCCGGGACAGGGGAACCGGGAGCAGTACTTC	CASSHPGQGNREQYF
TRBD1	NA	TRBJ1-4	TRBV4-3	TGCGCCAGCAGCCGCCAACAGGGGGCCGACGAAAAACTGTTTTTT	CASSRQQGADEKLFF
TRBD2	NA	TRBJ2-1	TRBV30	TGTGCCTGGAGTGCCGGGACTAGCGGGACCCATGAGCAGTTCTTC	CAWSAGTSGTHEQFF
TRBD1	NA	TRBJ1-2	TRBV11-2	TGTGCCAGCAGCTCGACAGGGTATGACTATGGCTACACCTTC	CASSSTGYDYGYTF
NA	NA	TRBJ1-6	TRBV30	TGTGCCTGGAGCGACAGGTTTAATTCACCCCTCCACTTT	CAWSDRFNSPLHF
NA	NA	TRBJ1-2	TRBV7-2	TGTGCCAGCAGCTTAGGACCCGGAGCAAACTATGGCTACACCTTC	CASSLGPGANYGYTF
NA	NA	TRBJ1-3	TRBV5-5	TGTGCCAGCAGCTGGGCCCCCCCCGGGAACTCTGGAAACACCATATATTTT	CASSWAPPGNSGNTIYF
NA	once	TRBJ2-2	TRBV7-9	TGTGCCAGCAGCTTTAGCGCGGGGCTAGGGAAAAGCGGGGAGCTGTTTTTT	CASSFSAGLGKSGELFF
NA	NA	TRBJ2-2	TRBV18	TGTGCCAGCTCGTTCGACCCGGGAGGGGAGCTGTTTTTT	CASSFDPGGELFF
NA	NA	TRBJ2-3	TRBV10-3	TGTGCCATCAGTGAGTCGTGGGCAGGGGTTACAGATACGCAGTATTTT	CAISESWAGVTDTQYF
NA	NA	TRBJ2-2	TRBV28	TGTGCCAGCAGTCCGTTTACGAACACCGGGGAGCTGTTTTTT	CASSPFTNTGELFF
TRBD1	NA	TRBJ2-7	TRBV4-1	TGCGCCAGCAGCCAGGGTCCGGGACAGCCAGCCTACGAGCAGTACTTC	CASSQGPGQPAYEQYF